This is a list of T cell receptor beta chains from one sample in a study of PD-1 blockade in classical Hodgkin lymphoma. TCRdb keeps only in-frame clones here, not all; method: immunoSEQ multiplex PCR. The sample carries around 25,000 clones, around three quarters recorded once. This specimen was peripheral blood mononuclear cells (PBMCs), taken before the fourth cycle of nivolumab. The receptors derive from a human donor with classical Hodgkin lymphoma. Each CDR3 is given with its conserved first and last residue. The D gene is left open where the match is weak. Clone size appears in some rows only: once, few, many, or a class for an expanded clone.

cdr3_aa cdr3_nt j_call v_call clone_size d_call
CASSRADSTYEQYF TGTGCCAGCAGCCGCGCCGACAGCACCTACGAGCAGTACTTC TRBJ2-7 TRBV5-5 NA NA
CASSEYTEAFF TGTGCCAGCAGTGAATACACTGAAGCTTTCTTT TRBJ1-1 TRBV6-1 NA NA
CASREGLGRTEAFF TGTGCCAGTAGGGAGGGCCTAGGGAGGACTGAAGCTTTCTTT TRBJ1-1 TRBV19 NA NA
CASSLDSGGDGYTF TGTGCCAGCAGCTTGGATTCAGGGGGCGATGGCTACACCTTC TRBJ1-2 TRBV5-4 few TRBD1
CASSGETQYF TGTGCCAGCAGTGGAGAGACCCAGTACTTC TRBJ2-5 TRBV7-9 NA NA
CASSQDRRTPPREQYF TGTGCCAGCAGCCAAGATCGGCGGACCCCTCCTCGAGAGCAGTACTTC TRBJ2-7 TRBV4-2 NA NA
CASSLVRNRPTEAFF TGTGCCAGCAGCTTAGTAAGGAACAGGCCCACTGAGGCTTTCTTT TRBJ1-1 TRBV7-3 NA NA
CASSYLPRGRILDF TGTGCCAGCAGTTACCTCCCCCGGGGCCGGATCCTCGACTTC TRBJ2-5 TRBV6-5 NA NA
CASTPGGVTEAFF TGTGCCAGCACCCCGGGAGGGGTCACTGAAGCTTTCTTT TRBJ1-1 TRBV11-3 NA NA
CTSSPFSGGHPKTQYF TGCACCAGCAGCCCCTTTTCAGGGGGACACCCCAAGACCCAGTACTTC TRBJ2-5 TRBV1 NA NA
CASSPGGVLGANYGYTF TGTGCCAGCTCACCAGGAGGCGTTCTGGGTGCTAACTATGGCTACACCTTC TRBJ1-2 TRBV18 NA NA
CASSSARRLGLTTFTDTQYF TGTGCCAGCAGCAGCGCCAGAAGATTGGGGCTCACGACCTTCACAGATACGCAGTATTTT TRBJ2-3 TRBV9 NA NA
CASSPGGVTEAFF TGTGCCAGCAGCCCAGGGGGGGTCACTGAAGCTTTCTTT TRBJ1-1 TRBV4-2 NA TRBD1
CASSPIRDTQYF TGTGCCAGCAGCCCTATAAGGGATACGCAGTATTTT TRBJ2-3 TRBV14 NA NA
CASSWASPDDTQYF TGTGCCAGCAGTTGGGCTTCACCCGACGATACGCAGTATTTT TRBJ2-3 TRBV6-5 NA NA
CASSLTTGGTEAFF TGTGCCAGCAGTTTAACAACGGGTGGGACTGAAGCTTTCTTT TRBJ1-1 TRBV27 NA NA
CSVGWGSKNIQYF TGCAGCGTTGGGTGGGGTTCCAAAAACATTCAGTACTTC TRBJ2-4 TRBV29-1 few NA
CASSRQVNTEAFF TGTGCCAGCAGCCGACAGGTGAACACTGAAGCTTTCTTT TRBJ1-1 TRBV7-3 NA NA
CASSVGSAGELFF TGTGCCAGCAGCGTAGGATCCGCCGGGGAGCTGTTTTTT TRBJ2-2 TRBV9 NA NA
CASFPPPGVDEKLFF TGTGCCAGCTTTCCACCCCCAGGGGTGGATGAAAAACTGTTTTTT TRBJ1-4 TRBV2 once NA
CASRPGTGRGYTF TGTGCCAGCAGGCCCGGGACAGGGCGCGGCTACACCTTC TRBJ1-2 TRBV6-5 NA TRBD1
CASSVTGNSGNTIYF TGTGCCAGCAGCGTGACAGGAAACTCTGGAAACACCATATATTTT TRBJ1-3 TRBV9 NA NA
CASSPVVGISGNTIYF TGTGCCAGCTCACCCGTCGTTGGCATCTCTGGAAACACCATATATTTT TRBJ1-3 TRBV18 few NA
CASNQQGATEAFF TGTGCCAGCAACCAACAGGGGGCTACTGAAGCTTTCTTT TRBJ1-1 TRBV6-5 NA TRBD1
CASSITSGGSWNAEAFF TGTGCCAGCAGTATTACAAGTGGGGGTAGCTGGAACGCTGAAGCTTTCTTT TRBJ1-1 TRBV28 NA NA
CSVAPLSPYEQYF TGCAGCGTCGCGCCACTCAGCCCCTACGAGCAGTACTTC TRBJ2-7 TRBV29-1 NA NA
CSVAGTSGWNEQFF TGCAGCGTCGCCGGGACTAGCGGGTGGAATGAGCAGTTCTTC TRBJ2-1 TRBV29-1 once TRBD2
CASSRDGLMNTEAFF TGTGCCAGCAGTCGGGACGGACTCATGAACACTGAAGCTTTCTTT TRBJ1-1 TRBV6-5 NA NA
CASSLNGELAGNTIYF TGTGCCAGCAGCTTAAATGGGGAGTTGGCTGGAAACACCATATATTTT TRBJ1-3 TRBV7-6 few NA
CASSIAGQETQYF TGTGCCAGCAGTATAGCGGGGCAAGAGACCCAGTACTTC TRBJ2-5 TRBV7-9 few TRBD2
CASSLARGTFNEQFF TGTGCCAGCAGCTTGGCGCGGGGGACCTTCAATGAGCAGTTCTTC TRBJ2-1 TRBV5-5 few TRBD2
CASSFGGGNEQFF TGTGCCAGCAGCTTTGGAGGGGGCAATGAGCAGTTCTTC TRBJ2-1 TRBV5-6 NA NA
CASSPPGLAGGLTDTQYF TGTGCCAGCAGCCCGCCCGGACTAGCGGGGGGGTTGACAGATACGCAGTATTTT TRBJ2-3 TRBV7-9 NA TRBD2
CASRPKGGAQDGYTF TGTGCCAGTAGACCCAAGGGGGGCGCCCAGGATGGCTACACCTTC TRBJ1-2 TRBV19 NA NA
CASSLLETEAFF TGTGCCAGCAGCTTACTGGAAACTGAAGCTTTCTTT TRBJ1-1 TRBV7-9 few NA